The 5 T cell receptor beta chains presented below share a single source sample, sequenced in a study of beta chain features in type 1 diabetes (dated by TCRdb to 2017 to 2018). Study-wide conclusions, independent of this receptor: Type 1 diabetes patients showed a moderate but significant shortening of TCRB CDR3 length in all four CD4+ subsets.

Libraries were made using the immunoSEQ multiplex PCR assay. The entire amount of isolated RNA was reverse transcribed using the High Capacity cDNA Reverse Transcription Kit, so the sequenced TCRB transcripts were expressed ones. Drawn from immuneACCESS, this table holds only the in-frame rearrangements with V and J called that TCRdb kept. Clones are partly lost; checked studies trace under half to an unresolved V gene and leave the rest unexplained. The sample yields 600,000 to 700,000 clones; roughly an eighth were counted once. The top ten hold 0.095% to 0.15% of the sample. The antigens of these receptors remain unknown. Sequenced input: naive CD4+ T cells from blood. The intended sense of this specimen's cell subset or site label: true naive CD4+ T cells. The receptors were sampled from a man aged 30-40 years with type 1 diabetes.

This clone has only a few counts. The chain joins TRBV6-5 to TRBJ1-5; 7 positions agree with TRBD1. Germline V gene lookup returns CDR1 MNHEY and CDR2 SVGAGI. The trim removed 6 bases at V and 5 bases at J, leaving 4 bases unmatched. CDR3 length: 13 residues. The CDR3 DNA reads as TGTGCCAGCAGCCGACAGGGCGATCAGCCCCAGCATTTT. The encoded protein is CASSRQGDQPQHF.

In this sample, this clone turned up a few times. This chain connects TRBV14 to TRBJ1-2; D gene unclear. Trimming removed 3 bases at V and 3 bases at J, with 11 bases between. Germline CDR1 SGHDN, CDR2 FVKESK. The CDR3 has 14 amino acids. The CDR3 region is CASSQIASHYGYTF. CDR3 nucleotides: TGTGCCAGCAGCCAGATAGCTTCTCACTATGGCTACACCTTC.

The chain links TRBV19 to TRBJ2-7; maybe TRBD2 (6 bases). The CDR3 covers 15 residues. V lost 6 bases and J 1 base, leaving 16 bases between the germline ends. Germline V CDR1 and CDR2: LNHDA, SQIVND (reference sequence). The CDR3: CASRPPDGSSYEQYF. The CDR3, as DNA: TGTGCCAGTAGACCACCGGACGGGAGTTCCTACGAGCAGTACTTC.

This clone was observed a few times. This rearrangement joins TRBV19 to TRBJ1-5; D gene uncertain. V lost 6 bases and J 3 bases, leaving 12 bases between the germline ends. In germline, CDR1 is LNHDA, CDR2 SQIVND (reference sequence). There are 14 residues in the CDR3. CDR3 amino acids: CASSTAWINQPQHF. CDR3 nucleotides: TGTGCCAGTAGCACAGCTTGGATCAATCAGCCCCAGCATTTT.

This clone appeared a few times. The chain has TRBV7-9 and TRBJ1-2, with D perhaps TRBD1 (6 bases). Germline lookup yields CDR1 SEHNR and CDR2 FQNEAQ (reference sequence). V lost 0 bases to trimming and J lost 0 bases, with 8 bases between them. The CDR3 contains 15 residues. The CDR3 protein is CASSLATGTNYGYTF. CDR3 nucleotides: TGTGCCAGCAGCTTAGCGACAGGAACTAACTATGGCTACACCTTC.